This T cell receptor beta chain was observed in a study of blood T cell repertoires in COVID-19. At the level of the study: The origin of the acute and convalescent COVID-19 samples was the United States, Italy and Spain. T cells, B-cell-depleted T cells, or PBMCs provided the cDNA or gDNA that served as material.

Study processing details: Estimates of nucleated cell counts were drawn from the amplification of reference gene primers. Method: immunoSEQ multiplex PCR; TCRdb's copy keeps in-frame clones and lacks some. V and J calls and clone size are those listed in that table; D and trimming were worked out from the DNA. This table has about 82,000 clones, roughly 91% appearing once. Germline assignment: CDR1 PRHDT and CDR2 FYEKMQ (reference sequence). This CDR3 region has 12 residues. With 2 bases removed from V and 6 bases from J, the gap between germline ends came to 6 bases. Ages ranged from about 18 to 89 years, with residence in approximately 25 US areas.

The sequenced material came from PBMCs or T cells enriched from blood (not recorded which). This clonotype was obtained from a woman in her fifties or sixties with acute COVID-19. The V gene is TRBV13, the J gene TRBJ2-3; D unresolved. CDR3 sequence (DNA): TGTGCCAGCAGCTTACCCCGGGATACGCAGTATTTT. Encoded protein: CASSLPRDTQYF.